The rows below give T cell receptor beta chains drawn from one sample of a study of regulatory T cells in long-lasting Graves disease. TCRdb ran MiXCR on the multiplex PCR reads and lists one entry per CDR3 protein. In the table there are 200,000 to 250,000 distinct CDR3 sequences, roughly a fifth of which are singletons. The sample was also reused in another study, on T cells in Graves' hyperthyroidism and ophthalmopathy.

Sequencing was performed on peripheral blood mononuclear cells (PBMCs), taken at new diagnosis, from a patient treated with antithyroid drugs. The receptors come from a woman aged 25 to 39 with Graves disease. CDR3s include the opening cysteine and the closing phenylalanine or tryptophan. A D gene is named only where the DNA matches it firmly. A clone size is listed for some rows: how often the clone was seen (once, few, many), or a class if it is expanded.

few	TRBV30	TRBD1	TRBJ2-7	TGTGCTCACCGGGACAGTTACGAGCAGTACTTC	CAHRDSYEQYF
few	TRBV18	.	TRBJ2-1	TGTGCCAGCTCACCACCGGGCTCTAGCAATAATGAGCAGTTCTTC	CASSPPGSSNNEQFF
many	TRBV7-9	.	TRBJ2-1	TGTGCCAGCAGCTTTGAGCTTAGCTCCTACAATGAGCAGTTCTTC	CASSFELSSYNEQFF
many	TRBV11-2	.	TRBJ2-6	TGTGCCAGCAGCTCCCGGGGTGGTAGCTCTGGGGCCAACGTCCTGACTTTC	CASSSRGGSSGANVLTF
many	TRBV5-5	TRBD1	TRBJ1-2	TGTGCCAGCAGCTTGGCCGCGTCAGGGGGTCCCTATGGCTACACCTTC	CASSLAASGGPYGYTF
.	TRBV5-4	.	TRBJ2-7	TGTGCCAGCAGTCTGGACTACAATGAGCAGTACTTC	CASSLDYNEQYF
.	TRBV6-2/TRBV6-3	.	TRBJ1-5	TGTGCCAGCAGTGCCGGGAGGGCGAGCAATCAGCCCCAGCATTTT	CASSAGRASNQPQHF
many	TRBV6-1	.	TRBJ1-2	TGTGCCAGCAGTGGGACGGGGAGGGGCTATGGCTACACCTTC	CASSGTGRGYGYTF
many	TRBV19	.	TRBJ2-2	TGTGCCAGTAGTTATGGGTATAACACCGGGGAGCTGTTTTTT	CASSYGYNTGELFF
many	TRBV4-1	.	TRBJ1-3	TGCGCCAGCAGCCCCCAGGGGCTTAGCTCTGGAAACACCATATATTTT	CASSPQGLSSGNTIYF
many	TRBV28	.	TRBJ2-5	TGTGCCAGCAGTTCGGGGCCCGCGGACAATAAAGAGACCCAGTACTTC	CASSSGPADNKETQYF
many	TRBV6-1	.	TRBJ2-7	TGTGCCAGCAGTGAGACTTACTACGAGCAGTACTTC	CASSETYYEQYF
many	TRBV6-1	.	TRBJ1-4	TGTGCCAGCACCCCTGAGACAGTTAATCTCCTGTTTTTT	CASTPETVNLLFF
few	TRBV28	TRBD2	TRBJ2-2	TGTGCCAGCAGTTACTTGTCTAGCGGCACCGGGGAGCTGTTTTTT	CASSYLSSGTGELFF
.	TRBV28	TRBD2	TRBJ2-5	TGTGCCAACAGTGAATCAGGACTAGCGGGCGGGCAAAAGAATGAGCCGTTCTTC	CANSESGLAGGQKNEPFF
many	TRBV27	.	TRBJ1-1	TGTGCCAGCAGTAACCTAGGGACACAGAACACTGAAGCTTTCTTT	CASSNLGTQNTEAFF
many	TRBV4-2	.	TRBJ2-7	TGTGCCAGCAGCCAAGACCACCGCGAGCAGTACTTC	CASSQDHREQYF
many	TRBV4-1	.	TRBJ1-1	TGCGCCAGCAGCCAAGGGCAAGGACTCAAGTTGAACACTGAAGCTTTCTTT	CASSQGQGLKLNTEAFF
many	TRBV19	.	TRBJ2-3	TGTGCCAGTAGTTGGAGCCTACAGAGCACAGATACGCAGTATTTT	CASSWSLQSTDTQYF
few	TRBV30	.	TRBJ1-2	TGTGCCTGGAGTAGGGATTACGGAGGGGGCTACACCTTC	CAWSRDYGGGYTF
few	TRBV19	.	TRBJ2-3	TGTGCCAGTAGTATGAGCGGGCCCCCGGTGTATTTT	CASSMSGPPVYF
.	TRBV10-3	TRBD1	TRBJ1-6	TGTGCCATCAGTGAGATTGGACAGGGCAATTCACCCCTCCACTTT	CAISEIGQGNSPLHF
many	TRBV6-2/TRBV6-3	.	TRBJ1-1	TGTGCCAGCAGTTACTCGTCGATCGGCGGAGAAGCTTTCTTT	CASSYSSIGGEAFF
many	TRBV18	.	TRBJ1-4	TGTGCCAGCTCACCGGGATCTATGGGAAGTGAAAAACTGTTTTTT	CASSPGSMGSEKLFF
.	TRBV5-1	.	TRBJ1-2	TGCGCCAGCAGCCTCGGGTCAGGGAGGGGGGCCTCCTATGGCTACACCTTC	CASSLGSGRGASYGYTF
.	TRBV20-1	.	TRBJ1-4	TGCAGTGCTGACGCTAGGAATCAGGGGTCTAATGAAAAACTGTTTTTT	CSADARNQGSNEKLFF
many	TRBV6-1	TRBD1	TRBJ1-2	TGTGCCAGCAGTGAACAATCGGGACAGGGGTACTATGGCTACACCTTC	CASSEQSGQGYYGYTF
few	TRBV20-1	.	TRBJ1-5	TGCAGTGCTAGATCCACCCTTGGTAGCAATCAGCCCCAGCATTTT	CSARSTLGSNQPQHF
many	TRBV6-1	.	TRBJ1-3	TGTGCCAGCGAAAGGGGAGGAAACACCATATATTTT	CASERGGNTIYF